The 31 T cell receptor beta chains below all came from one sample that was sequenced in a study of shared clonotypes between healthy human individuals. Naivety among CD8 cells was defined by CD45RO negativity and positive CCR7 selection, thereby excluding terminally differentiated effector memory CD45RA+ cells. Here immunoSEQ multiplex PCR was the method, and the copy in TCRdb shows in-frame clones only, minus some. The top ten clones hold 0.3% of a sample with hundreds of thousands of clones, roughly 98% of them seen once. The sequencing input was naive CD8+ T cells sorted from blood. The receptors originated from a young man in good health.

V gene TRBV5-5 combines with J gene TRBJ2-7; 10 bases are shared with TRBD1. V lost 4 bases and J lost 5; bases outside the gene matches: 6. Germline V gene lookup returns CDR1 SGHKS and CDR2 YYEKEE (reference sequence). CDR3 length: 14 amino acids. The CDR3 region has the DNA TGTGCCAGCAGCGGGGGGACAGGGGACGACGAGCAGTACTTC. Translation: CASSGGTGDDEQYF. The whole variable domain, remainder taken from reference TRBV5-5 and TRBJ2-7, is DAGVTQSPTHLIKTRGQQVTLRCSPISGHKSVSWYQQVLGQGPQFIFQYYEKEERGRGNFPDRFSARQFPNYSSELNVNALLLGDSALYLCASSGGTGDDEQYFGPGTRLTVT.

This sequence joins TRBV29-1 and TRBJ2-1, with D unclear. The V and J ends lost 0 bases and 2 bases respectively, with 11 bases between them. The CDR3 covers 15 residues. Germline CDR1 SQVTM, CDR2 ANQGSEA. CDR3 in amino acids: CSVEDRRLAYNEQFF. Here the CDR3 DNA reads TGCAGCGTTGAAGACCGGAGATTGGCCTACAATGAGCAGTTCTTC.

This chain connects TRBV21-1 to TRBJ2-5; the table names TRBD2, a call not compared with the DNA. TRBV21-1 is reported as a pseudogene. The CDR3 has 12 residues. CDR3: CASSKEGGDQYF. The CDR3 bases are TGTGCCAGCAGCAAAGAGGGGGGGGACCAGTACTTC.

The rearrangement uses TRBV10-1 and TRBJ1-1; TRBD1 matches 7 bases. Germline CDR1 WNHNN, CDR2 SYGVQD (reference sequence). The CDR3 runs to 14 residues. The trim removed 5 bases at V and 0 bases at J, leaving 3 bases unmatched. The CDR3 reads CASSPGTVNTEAFF. The CDR3 coding sequence is TGCGCCAGCAGTCCCGGGACAGTGAACACTGAAGCTTTCTTT.

This chain uses TRBV10-3 with TRBJ2-1, with a tentative D call TRBD2 (5 bases). V lost 0 bases and J lost 8, with 14 bases in between. In germline, CDR1 is ENHRY, CDR2 SYGVKD. This CDR3 is built from 15 residues. The CDR3 DNA follows: TGTGCCATCAGTGAGTCCTTAGACTATAACCATGAGCAGTTCTTC. It is translated as CAISESLDYNHEQFF.

To note about this clone: Within the sample, other DNA sequences also encode this same CDR3. V gene TRBV28 combines with J gene TRBJ1-5, with TRBD1 as a possible D gene (5 bases). V lost 4 bases and J lost 1, with 8 bases in between. This CDR3 spans 14 amino acids. Germline values: CDR1 MDHEN, CDR2 SYDVKM. Here the CDR3 reads CASSSQGSNQPQHF. CDR3 sequence (DNA): TGTGCCAGCAGTTCCCAGGGAAGCAATCAGCCCCAGCATTTT.

This chain joins TRBV7-9 and TRBJ1-5; no clear D gene. The CDR3 runs to 16 residues. V lost 1 base to trimming and J lost 5 bases, with 15 bases between them. In germline, CDR1 is SEHNR, CDR2 FQNEAQ (reference sequence). CDR3 region: CASSLGSPFSDQPQHF. The CDR3 DNA sequence: TGTGCCAGCAGCTTAGGGTCGCCATTCAGTGATCAGCCCCAGCATTTT.

The chain uses TRBV27 and TRBJ2-1, with unresolved D. V lost 2 bases to trimming and J lost 8 bases, with 13 bases between them. Germline V CDR1 and CDR2: MNHEY, SMNVEV (reference sequence). This CDR3 is built from 14 residues. The CDR3 nucleotides read TGTGCCAGCAGTTTACGGCCAGTGAGCCATGAGCAGTTCTTC. Encoded protein: CASSLRPVSHEQFF.

The chain uses TRBV6-1 and TRBJ2-2; D gene ambiguous. There are 16 residues in the CDR3. V gave up 2 bases and J gave up 6 bases, with 16 bases separating them. The V gene's germline CDR1 is MNHNS and CDR2 SASEGT. Written as DNA, the CDR3 is TGTGCCAGCAGTGAATCACAGTTTTTAGTGGCCGGGGAGCTGTTTTTT. Translating gives CASSESQFLVAGELFF.

On this clone: Other DNA sequences from this sample encode an identical CDR3 as well. This chain uses TRBV7-8 with TRBJ2-7; 7 bases fit TRBD2. CDR3 length: 15 residues. The germline V gene has CDR1 SGHVS and CDR2 FQNEAQ. Losses at the gene ends were 1 base for V and 2 bases for J; bases not matched to a gene: 5. CDR3 in amino acids: CASSLEASGTYEQYF. In nucleotides, the CDR3 is TGTGCCAGCAGCTTAGAGGCTAGCGGAACCTACGAGCAGTACTTC.

The J gene is TRBJ2-7, the V gene TRBV9; D uncertain. The V gene lost 3 bases and the J gene lost 6 bases, with 4 bases spanning the gap. Germline CDR1 SGDLS, CDR2 YYNGEE. The length of the CDR3 is 10 residues. The CDR3: CASSGPEQYF. The CDR3 DNA reads TGTGCCAGCAGCGGACCCGAGCAGTACTTC.

This chain connects TRBV5-1 to TRBJ2-3; 14 nucleotides match TRBD2. The CDR3 length is 18 residues. Germline V lookup: CDR1 SGHRS, CDR2 YFSETQ. Trimming took 1 base from V and 3 from J; bases not matched to a gene: 7. CDR3 DNA: TGCGCCAGCAGCTTGACCGGGACTAGCGGGAGAACGACAGATACGCAGTATTTT. Its translation: CASSLTGTSGRTTDTQYF.

V and J are TRBV27 and TRBJ2-5, with D perhaps TRBD2 (6 bases). Trimming took 9 bases from V and 5 from J, leaving 19 bases between them. Germline CDR1 reads MNHEY; CDR2 reads SMNVEV (reference sequence). This CDR3 has 14 residues. The CDR3 sequence: CASGWGVGPETQYF. The CDR3 nucleotides are TGTGCCAGTGGGTGGGGGGTCGGGCCCGAGACCCAGTACTTC.

The chain uses TRBV7-9 and TRBJ2-1, with D tentatively TRBD1 (6 bases). Germline V lookup: CDR1 SEHNR, CDR2 FQNEAQ (reference sequence). Trimming pared 5 bases from V and 7 bases from J, leaving 15 bases between. The CDR3 has 14 residues. In DNA form, the CDR3 reads TGTGCCAGCAGCGCCCAGATTACAGGGAATGAGCAGTTCTTC. Translating gives CASSAQITGNEQFF.

The chain recombines TRBV28 with TRBJ1-4, with D perhaps matching TRBD1 (5 bases). The CDR3 spans 15 residues. The V gene lost 5 bases and the J gene lost 7 bases, with 17 bases spanning the gap. Germline values: CDR1 MDHEN, CDR2 SYDVKM. The CDR3, as DNA: TGTGCCAGCAGTCCCTCCAGGGCGGCGGGTGAAAAACTGTTTTTT. It specifies CASSPSRAAGEKLFF. Full variable domain (outside the CDR3, taken from reference TRBV28 and TRBJ1-4): DVKVTQSSRYLVKRTGEKVFLECVQDMDHENMFWYRQDPGLGLRLIYFSYDVKMKEKGDIPEGYSVSREKKERFSLILESASTNQTSMYLCASSPSRAAGEKLFFGSGTQLSVL.

This chain uses TRBV7-8 with TRBJ1-1; possibly TRBD1 for D (6 bases). The CDR3 length is 19 residues. CDR1 and CDR2 from the germline V gene are SGHVS and FQNEAQ. V shed 1 base and J shed 1 base, with 22 bases lying between them. The CDR3 DNA sequence: TGTGCCAGCAGCTTAGGGAGAGTCCCAACGGGACACGGGAACACTGAAGCTTTCTTT. Its translation is CASSLGRVPTGHGNTEAFF.

This clone came up once. The chain's CDR3 is CASSSTSGRAYEQFF. The CDR3, as DNA: TGTGCCAGCAGCTCAACTAGCGGGAGGGCCTATGAGCAGTTCTTC. V usage is TRBV7-9 and J usage is TRBJ2-1; 13 bases fit TRBD2. In germline, CDR1 is SEHNR, CDR2 FQNEAQ (reference sequence). This CDR3 region has 15 residues. The ends lost 4 bases at V and 8 bases at J; junction bases unmatched: 5.

The rearrangement joins TRBV6-5 to TRBJ2-1, with unresolved D. Trimming removed 8 bases from V and 0 bases from J, with 8 bases in between. Germline V gene data show CDR1 as MNHEY and CDR2 as SVGAGI. This CDR3 has 13 residues. The CDR3 nucleotides are TGTGCCAGCGGACCAAGCTCCTACAATGAGCAGTTCTTC. It specifies CASGPSSYNEQFF.

V is TRBV7-9 and J is TRBJ1-1; D gene unclear. Looked up from germline, CDR1 is SEHNR and CDR2 is FQNEAQ (reference sequence). Trimming took off 1 base at V and 1 base at J, with 7 bases between the two ends. CDR3 length: 14 residues. CDR3: CASSLVRSNTEAFF. CDR3 DNA: TGTGCCAGCAGCTTAGTAAGGTCGAACACTGAAGCTTTCTTT.

The V and J genes are TRBV7-6 and TRBJ2-1, with no clear D. Germline values: CDR1 SGHVS, CDR2 FNYEAQ. Trimming removed 2 bases at V and 3 bases at J, with 11 bases between. This CDR3 spans 15 amino acids. The CDR3 nucleotides read TGTGCCAGCAGCTTACTCTCCGAGAGCTACAATGAGCAGTTCTTC. Translated: CASSLLSESYNEQFF.

The gene calls are TRBV7-8 and TRBJ2-1; tentatively, D is TRBD2 (5 bases). V lost 3 bases to trimming and J lost 0 bases, with 9 bases between them. The germline CDR1 and CDR2 sequences are SGHVS and FQNEAQ. This CDR3 contains 15 residues. The CDR3 bases are TGTGCCAGCAGCTTTGGAGGTTACTCCTACAATGAGCAGTTCTTC. It codes for CASSFGGYSYNEQFF. The variable domain in full, with the rest retrieved from reference TRBV7-8 and TRBJ2-1, is GAGVSQSPRYKVAKRGQDVALRCDPISGHVSLFWYQQALGQGPEFLTYFQNEAQLDKSGLPSDRFFAERPEGSVSTLKIQRTQQEDSAVYLCASSFGGYSYNEQFFGPGTRLTVL.

In the case of this clone: An end of the junction differs from the germline gene, which may be a read error. The chain combines TRBV2 with TRBJ1-1, with TRBD1 identical over 7 bases. From germline, CDR1 is SNHLY and CDR2 FYNNEI. This CDR3 contains 11 residues. CDR3 sequence reads: CASSPGQRSSF. For the CDR3, the DNA is TGTGCCAGCAGTCCGGGACAGAGAAGTTCCTTT.

The chain recombines TRBV28 with TRBJ2-3; 13 bases map to TRBD2. V was pared by 4 bases and J by 0 bases, with 7 bases of the junction left unmatched. The CDR3 is 18 residues long. CDR1 and CDR2 (germline): MDHEN, SYDVKM. This CDR3 is CASSSGLAGQPSTDTQYF. The CDR3, as DNA: TGTGCCAGCAGTTCGGGACTAGCGGGACAACCTAGCACAGATACGCAGTATTTT.

V and J are TRBV5-1 and TRBJ2-1; the match to TRBD2 covers 14 bases. The CDR3 covers 14 residues. Trimming cost V 7 bases and J 5 bases; bases outside gene matches: 2. Germline CDR1 SGHRS, CDR2 YFSETQ. The CDR3 sequence: CASGGLAGDNEQFF. The CDR3, as DNA: TGCGCCAGCGGGGGACTAGCGGGAGACAATGAGCAGTTCTTC.

The chain employs TRBV9 and TRBJ2-2, with D possibly TRBD1 on 6 matching bases. V was shortened by 0 bases and J by 9 bases, with 18 bases between the two germline ends. Germline lookup yields CDR1 SGDLS and CDR2 YYNGEE. The length of the CDR3 is 16 residues. CDR3 amino acids: CASSVASGQGHRELFF. The CDR3 DNA is TGTGCCAGCAGCGTAGCGTCGGGGCAGGGACACCGGGAGCTGTTTTTT.

This rearrangement joins TRBV5-1 to TRBJ2-1, with TRBD1 matching over 7 bases. Germline loops: CDR1 SGHRS, CDR2 YFSETQ. V was clipped by 4 bases and J by 0 bases; unmatched bases: 7. The CDR3 sequence is 16 residues long. Here the CDR3 reads CASSLPTGSSYNEQFF. CDR3 sequence (DNA): TGCGCCAGCAGCCTACCGACAGGGAGCTCCTACAATGAGCAGTTCTTC.

This sequence joins TRBV7-9 and TRBJ2-3; D gene ambiguous. Trimming pared 6 bases from V and 2 bases from J, leaving 6 bases between. The germline V gene encodes CDR1 SEHNR and CDR2 FQNEAQ (reference sequence). The CDR3 runs to 12 residues. The CDR3 nucleotides read TGTGCCAGCAGAAAGTACACAGATACGCAGTATTTT. Translation gives CASRKYTDTQYF.

The J gene is TRBJ2-1, the V gene TRBV7-2, with 8 bases matching TRBD2. Trimming removed 5 bases from V and 3 bases from J; junction bases left unmatched: 6. CDR1 and CDR2 from the germline V gene are SGHTA and FQGNSA. The CDR3 is made up of 15 amino acids. CDR3 DNA: TGTGCCAGCAGCGAGCTGGCGGGGGGCTACAATGAGCAGTTCTTC. Protein product: CASSELAGGYNEQFF.

This chain's CDR3 is CAISDPQGGFYEQYF. CDR3 DNA sequence: TGTGCCATCAGTGATCCACAGGGGGGCTTCTACGAGCAGTACTTC. The rearrangement links TRBV10-3 to TRBJ2-7, with TRBD1 matching 8 bases. Germline CDR1 is ENHRY and CDR2 is SYGVKD. V lost 3 bases, J lost 3 bases, and 7 bases stayed unmatched. CDR3 size: 15 residues.

The chain has TRBV6-1 and TRBJ2-2; D is undetermined. This CDR3 is built from 17 residues. V lost 1 base and J 3 bases, leaving 15 bases between the germline ends. Per germline, CDR1 MNHNS and CDR2 SASEGT. The CDR3 coding sequence is TGTGCCAGCAGTGAAGGCCCATCCTACACCCACACCGGGGAGCTGTTTTTT. As protein: CASSEGPSYTHTGELFF.

V usage is TRBV7-9 and J usage is TRBJ2-1, with 8 bases matching TRBD1. This CDR3 spans 15 amino acids. CDR1 and CDR2 from the germline V gene are SEHNR and FQNEAQ (reference sequence). V dropped 5 bases and J dropped 6; count of bases not matched to a gene: 9. The CDR3: CASSRGQGDVNEQFF. DNA of the CDR3: TGTGCCAGCAGCCGAGGACAGGGAGACGTCAATGAGCAGTTCTTC.